Given below is one T cell receptor (beta chain) in context. Antigen: not known. The entry originates in a study of Tregs in tolerant kidney transplant recipients. Findings and caveats of the study: Few patients were studied, so findings need validation in larger groups.

This CDR3 is 17 amino acids long. Germline CDR1 and CDR2: SGHRS and YFSETQ. The V gene lost 4 bases and the J gene lost 8 bases, with 27 bases spanning the gap. Unstimulated Tregs (CD4+CD25+CD127-) and CD4+CD25- non-Tregs were sorted from PBMCs. Repertoires were generated with immunoSEQ multiplex PCR, while TCRdb's copy carries only in-frame clones and drops some. In the table there are roughly 250,000 clones, about 80% of which are singletons. The rearrangement uses TRBV5-1 and TRBJ1-2; the D is unclear. The TCR was taken from a human donor in good health. Sequenced: CD4+ T cells from blood. The CDR3 coding sequence is TGCGCCAGCAGCCTTAATACCGGATTGGGTCCTACTCGGGGCTACACCTTC. Protein: CASSLNTGLGPTRGYTF.